A single count supports the clone carrying this TCR beta chain. The data derive from a study of T cell changes during pregnancy in multiple sclerosis. Assay used: immunoSEQ multiplex PCR; TCRdb lists only in-frame clones, some missing. The sample records about 41,000 clones, around 91% being singletons. The TCR was taken from a female donor with multiple sclerosis, enrolled in a pregnancy study. The material was CD8+ T cells from peripheral blood mononuclear cells, obtained in the first trimester of pregnancy.

CDR3 coding DNA: TGTGCCAGCAGCTTACTTAGCTCCTACAATGAGCAGTTCTTC. This sequence encodes CASSLLSSYNEQFF. The rearrangement links TRBV11-2 to TRBJ2-1; D is undetermined. The germline CDR1 and CDR2 sequences are SGHAT and FQNNGV. This CDR3 contains 14 residues. V gave up 2 bases and J gave up 0 bases, with 5 bases separating them.